One sample yielded the 24 T cell receptor beta chains listed below, sequenced in a study of control samples from healthy donors and cancer patients. TCRdb's table, derived via immunoSEQ multiplex PCR, lists solely in-frame clones and lacks some. Found here are 20,000 to 30,000 clones, 82% of them singletons; the top ten hold around 23%. Sequencing input: PBMCs. These receptors were collected from a man in his sixties with colorectal cancer.

The V gene is TRBV4-1, the J gene TRBJ1-4; no firm D call. The CDR3 consists of 16 residues. The V gene's germline CDR1 is MGHRA and CDR2 YSYEKL. Deletions cut 4 bases from V and 0 bases from J, with 12 bases between. CDR3 region: CASSPGFGATNEKLFF. CDR3 nucleotide sequence: TGCGCCAGCAGCCCGGGGTTTGGAGCAACTAATGAAAAACTGTTTTTT.

V usage is TRBV7-8 and J usage is TRBJ2-2; TRBD1 is a possible D gene (5 bases). Germline loops: CDR1 SGHVS, CDR2 FQNEAQ. Trimming removed 5 bases at V and 2 bases at J, with 12 bases between. The CDR3 contains 15 residues. This CDR3 is CASSPTTDNTGELFF. The CDR3 DNA follows: TGTGCCAGCAGCCCGACGACAGATAACACCGGGGAGCTGTTTTTT.

V and J are TRBV5-1 and TRBJ1-2; the D gene is possibly TRBD1 (5 bases). V was trimmed by 6 bases and J by 3 bases, leaving 18 bases between them. The CDR3 is 15 amino acids. Germline V gene lookup returns CDR1 SGHRS and CDR2 YFSETQ. Written as DNA, the CDR3 is TGCGCCAGCAAAGACAGCCCTTCGGCAGACTATGGCTACACCTTC. This sequence encodes CASKDSPSADYGYTF.

This clone was seen only a few times. The rearrangement links TRBV2 to TRBJ1-5; tentatively, D is TRBD1 (5 bases). Per the germline V gene, CDR1 is SNHLY and CDR2 is FYNNEI. V gave up 4 bases and J gave up 4 bases, with 8 bases separating them. The CDR3 loop spans 13 amino acids. DNA for the CDR3: TGTGCCAGCAGTGGAGGGGAAAATCAGCCCCAGCATTTT. Translated: CASSGGENQPQHF. The full variable domain, completed using reference TRBV2 and TRBJ1-5, is EPEVTQTPSHQVTQMGQEVILRCVPISNHLYFYWYRQILGQKVEFLVSFYNNEISEKSEIFDDQFSVERPDGSNFTLKIRSTKLEDSAMYFCASSGGENQPQHFGDGTRLSIL.

The V gene is TRBV6-1, the J gene TRBJ1-2, with D unclear. This CDR3 is 13 amino acids long. Germline assignment: CDR1 MNHNS and CDR2 SASEGT. Trimming shortened V by 3 bases and J by 3 bases, and 8 bases separated the two germline ends. The CDR3 reads CASSDAQHYGYTF. The CDR3 DNA is TGTGCCAGCAGTGATGCTCAGCACTATGGCTACACCTTC.

The V call is TRBV5-1, the J call TRBJ1-3, with a tentative D call TRBD1 (6 bases). The CDR3 contains 15 residues. Between the trimmed V and J ends, which lost 4 bases and 3 bases, there was a span of 14 bases. Per the germline V gene, CDR1 is SGHRS and CDR2 is YFSETQ. The CDR3 DNA reads TGCGCCAGCAGCCAATGGGGGGGCGATGGAAACACCATATATTTT. It yields the protein CASSQWGGDGNTIYF. Full variable domain (remainder filled in from reference TRBV5-1 and TRBJ1-3): KAGVTQTPRYLIKTRGQQVTLSCSPISGHRSVSWYQQTPGQGLQFLFEYFSETQRNKGNFPGRFSGRQFSNSRSEMNVSTLELGDSALYLCASSQWGGDGNTIYFGEGSWLTVV.

V is TRBV5-8 and J is TRBJ1-6; 7 bases are shared with TRBD1. The CDR3 is made up of 16 amino acids. Germline CDR1 SGHTS, CDR2 YDEGEE. V lost 1 base and J lost 6; bases outside the gene matches: 7. The CDR3 sequence: CASSLRQTGFNSPLHF. CDR3 nucleotides: TGTGCCAGCAGCTTGAGGCAGACAGGGTTTAATTCACCCCTCCACTTT.

The chain recombines TRBV5-4 with TRBJ2-7, with 14 nucleotides matching TRBD2. Trimming took 4 bases from V and 2 from J; bases not matched to a gene: 5. This CDR3 has 16 residues. Germline CDR1 and CDR2: SGHNT and YYREEE (reference sequence). The CDR3 reads CASSPGLAGGPYEQYF. In DNA, the CDR3 is TGTGCCAGCAGCCCTGGACTAGCGGGGGGTCCCTACGAGCAGTACTTC.

The V call is TRBV7-2, the J call TRBJ1-1; D perhaps matches TRBD1 (5 bases). CDR1 SGHTA and CDR2 FQGNSA come from the germline V gene. With 4 bases removed from V and 1 base from J, the gap between germline ends came to 13 bases. CDR3 length: 15 residues. The CDR3 DNA sequence: TGTGCCAGCAGCTACAGGACCGGGCGGAACACTGAAGCTTTCTTT. This gives the protein CASSYRTGRNTEAFF.

The rearrangement links TRBV2 to TRBJ1-4; no firm D call. V shed 3 bases and J shed 3 bases, with 8 bases lying between them. The CDR3 sequence is 14 residues long. Per the germline V gene, CDR1 is SNHLY and CDR2 is FYNNEI. Written as DNA, the CDR3 is TGTGCCAGCAGTGACTGGCAAGCTAATGAAAAACTGTTTTTT. It is translated as CASSDWQANEKLFF.

This clone was counted once. CDR3 sequence reads: CASSSRQGTNTGELFF. CDR3 nucleotides: TGTGCCAGCAGTTCCCGACAGGGGACTAACACCGGGGAGCTGTTTTTT. V gene TRBV6-6 combines with J gene TRBJ2-2; 8 bases fit TRBD1. The V segment lost 4 bases and the J segment 2 bases; nucleotides outside the gene matches: 6. Germline lookup yields CDR1 MNHNY and CDR2 SVGAGI (reference sequence). This CDR3 region has 16 residues.

The chain joins TRBV5-3 to TRBJ1-1; possibly TRBD1 for D (6 bases). TRBV5-3 is an ORF; its function is uncertain. This CDR3 has 13 residues. Trimming took 10 bases from V and 4 from J, leaving 17 bases between them. CDR3 DNA sequence: TGTGCCGGAAAATTAACAGGGTCCACTGAAGCTTTCTTT. It specifies CAGKLTGSTEAFF.

The rearrangement links TRBV3-1 (or the pseudogene TRBV3-2) to TRBJ1-1; 7 bases agree with TRBD1. The V gene's germline CDR1 is LGHDT and CDR2 YNNKEL (reference sequence). The CDR3 covers 13 residues. J lost 4 bases, V lost 8 bases, and 7 bases had no gene match. CDR3 nucleotide sequence: TGTGCCAGCCTAAGACAGGGAAGCACTGAAGCTTTCTTT. It codes for CASLRQGSTEAFF.

This CDR3 reads CASSPRGGAEDTQYF. The CDR3 DNA is TGTGCCAGCTCACCACGGGGCGGGGCGGAAGATACGCAGTATTTT. The chain links TRBV18 to TRBJ2-3, with D maybe TRBD2 (6 bases). Trimming pared 1 base from V and 5 bases from J, leaving 13 bases between. The CDR3 runs to 15 residues. CDR1 is KGHSH and CDR2 is LQKENI in the germline V gene.

A single count supports this clone. The gene calls are TRBV29-1 and TRBJ2-7; D not resolved. V lost 7 bases to trimming and J lost 0 bases, with 13 bases between them. The CDR3 runs 13 residues. Germline V CDR1 and CDR2: SQVTM, ANQGSEA. Here the CDR3 DNA reads TGCAGCGCCGTCGGAGACATCTCCTACGAGCAGTACTTC. Its protein product is CSAVGDISYEQYF.

The sample holds one count of this clone. CDR3: CAGRAGSSYNEQFF. The CDR3 DNA is TGCGCCGGTCGGGCAGGGTCCTCCTACAATGAGCAGTTCTTC. This chain joins TRBV10-1 and TRBJ2-1; perhaps TRBD1 as D (5 bases). This CDR3 is built from 14 residues. Per the germline V gene, CDR1 is WNHNN and CDR2 is SYGVQD (reference sequence). Trimming cost V 11 bases and J 0 bases, with 14 bases left between them.

There are a few counts of this clone. CDR3 in amino acids: CASSLIGAVTGELFF. The CDR3 coding sequence is TGTGCCAGCAGCTTAATAGGAGCGGTCACCGGGGAGCTGTTTTTT. V gene TRBV7-9 combines with J gene TRBJ2-2, with D perhaps TRBD2 (5 bases). V dropped 2 bases and J dropped 4 bases, with 11 bases sitting between them. This CDR3 is 15 amino acids long. Germline V gene sequence: CDR1 SEHNR, CDR2 FQNEAQ (reference sequence). Full variable domain (outside the CDR3, taken from reference TRBV7-9 and TRBJ2-2): DTGVSQNPRHKITKRGQNVTFRCDPISEHNRLYWYRQTLGQGPEFLTYFQNEAQLEKSRLLSDRFSAERPKGSFSTLEIQRTEQGDSAMYLCASSLIGAVTGELFFGEGSRLTVL.

This clone was seen only a few times. The chain uses TRBV27 and TRBJ1-5; D possibly corresponds to TRBD1 (6 bases). The V gene lost 3 bases and the J gene lost 5 bases, with 23 bases spanning the gap. This CDR3 region has 18 residues. Germline loops: CDR1 MNHEY, CDR2 SMNVEV (reference sequence). Written as DNA, the CDR3 is TGTGCCAGCAGTTTGGCCGGGACACTGATGAGGGGCCATCAGCCCCAGCATTTT. Protein: CASSLAGTLMRGHQPQHF.

The chain joins TRBV6-5 to TRBJ1-1; D is unresolved. Germline loops: CDR1 MNHEY, CDR2 SVGAGI. The length of the CDR3 is 13 residues. The ends were cut back, 2 bases at V and 5 bases at J, with 9 bases in the middle. CDR3 in DNA: TGTGCCAGCAGTTACGGCGGCCGGACTGAAGCTTTCTTT. Translation gives CASSYGGRTEAFF.

The chain employs TRBV9 and TRBJ1-2, with TRBD1 as a possible D gene (6 bases). The V gene lost 5 bases and the J gene lost 13 bases, with 15 bases spanning the gap. The CDR3 is made up of 11 amino acids. Germline CDR1 reads SGDLS; CDR2 reads YYNGEE. CDR3 bases: TGTGCCAGCAGTCTGGAGGGGGGCCTCACCTTC. Translation: CASSLEGGLTF.

J is TRBJ2-1 and V is TRBV9; 8 nucleotides align to TRBD1. Losses at the gene ends were 0 bases for V and 12 bases for J; bases not matched to a gene: 8. Looked up from germline, CDR1 is SGDLS and CDR2 is YYNGEE. This CDR3 is built from 14 residues. CDR3 amino acids: CASSVDGTGTGQFF. DNA for the CDR3: TGTGCCAGCAGCGTAGATGGGACTGGGACAGGGCAGTTCTTC.

This chain joins TRBV4-1 and TRBJ1-2; 7 bases are shared with TRBD1. Germline V lookup: CDR1 MGHRA, CDR2 YSYEKL. There are 14 residues in the CDR3. The V gene end was trimmed by 0 bases and the J gene end by 7 bases; junction bases not matched to a gene: 5. The CDR3: CASSQDGQGGGYTF. The CDR3 DNA reads as TGCGCCAGCAGCCAAGATGGGCAGGGGGGTGGCTACACCTTC.

The rearrangement links TRBV5-1 to TRBJ1-1, with unresolved D. The V end lost 0 bases, the J end lost 5 bases, and 8 bases lay between the germline ends. The CDR3 spans 13 residues. Germline loops: CDR1 SGHRS, CDR2 YFSETQ. DNA of the CDR3: TGCGCCAGCAGCTTGGGAGGCCCAACTGAAGCTTTCTTT. Translation gives CASSLGGPTEAFF.

The chain combines TRBV20-1 with TRBJ2-4, with D unclear. Germline loops: CDR1 DFQATT, CDR2 SNEGSKA (reference sequence). The CDR3 totals 10 residues. Trimming took 4 bases from V and 8 from J, leaving 6 bases between them. CDR3 nucleotides: TGCAGTGCTAAACTCCACATTCAGTACTTC. Its protein is CSAKLHIQYF.